The next 13 T cell receptor beta chains were all read from a single sample in a study of T cells after yellow fever vaccination. TCRdb independently ran MiXCR on the 5' RACE reads; one entry per CDR3 protein. The sample includes 500,000 to 550,000 distinct CDR3 sequences, 20% to 25% of them seen just once. The sample here was PBMCs, taken approximately 22 days after the first yellow fever vaccination. All receptors derive from a man aged 18 to 30 who received the YFV17D yellow fever vaccine.

For the CDR3, the DNA is TGTGCCAGCAGTTGGGGTTTCACCGGGGAGCTGTTTTTT. Translated: CASSWGFTGELFF. This chain links TRBV6-2 or TRBV6-3 with TRBJ2-2; the D is unclear. Germline values: CDR1 MNHEY, CDR2 SVGEGT. V lost 4 bases, J lost 4 bases, and 7 bases lay in between. The CDR3 is 13 amino acids.

This clonotype came up a few times. This sequence joins TRBV5-1 and TRBJ1-2; no firm D call. V was pared by 0 bases and J by 0 bases, with 6 bases between. Germline-derived CDR1 and CDR2 are SGHRS and YFSETQ. CDR3 length equals 14 residues. CDR3 residues: CASSLGLPNYGYTF. In DNA, the CDR3 is TGCGCCAGCAGCTTGGGACTGCCTAACTATGGCTACACCTTC.

This clonotype was counted only a few times. The V gene is TRBV27, the J gene TRBJ2-7, with TRBD1 as a possible D gene (9 bases). The CDR3 contains 16 residues. Trimming removed 3 bases from V and 4 bases from J, with 19 bases in between. From germline, CDR1 is MNHEY and CDR2 SMNVEV (reference sequence). The CDR3 nucleotides are TGTGCCAGCAGTTTGGTAGCGGGACAGGGATTGTACGAGCAGTACGTC. This translates into CASSLVAGQGLYEQYV.

V is TRBV6-5 and J is TRBJ1-2; D remains ambiguous. The CDR3 is 15 residues long. Trimming took off 2 bases at V and 5 bases at J, with 15 bases between the two ends. The V gene's germline CDR1 is MNHEY and CDR2 SVGAGI. The CDR3 nucleotides are TGTGCCAGCAGTTACACTACGAGGCGGGGATATGGCTACACCTTC. Translating it yields CASSYTTRRGYGYTF.

The rearrangement links TRBV12-3 or TRBV12-4 to TRBJ1-4; D is perhaps TRBD1 (5 bases). Deletions cut 4 bases from V and 8 bases from J, with 14 bases between. The length of the CDR3 is 14 residues. CDR3 nucleotide sequence: TGTGCCAGCAGTTACAGGAGCGGCGGGGAAAAACTGTTTTTT. Encoded protein: CASSYRSGGEKLFF.

A few counts support this clonotype. The chain has TRBV4-3 and TRBJ2-2; 10 bases match TRBD1. The V gene's germline CDR1 is LGHNA and CDR2 YSLEER. The CDR3 spans 18 residues. Trimming took 0 bases from V and 6 from J; bases not matched to a gene: 10. CDR3 protein: CASSQEVRDRGWAGELFF. Here the CDR3 DNA reads TGCGCCAGCAGCCAAGAAGTCCGGGACAGGGGCTGGGCCGGGGAGCTGTTTTTT.

This clonotype has just a few counts. The V and J genes are TRBV5-1 and TRBJ1-1; possible D gene TRBD1, 5 bases. V dropped 1 base and J dropped 7 bases, with 17 bases sitting between them. Germline values: CDR1 SGHRS, CDR2 YFSETQ. This CDR3 is 15 amino acids long. CDR3 protein: CASSLLGNDGGEAFF. In DNA form, the CDR3 reads TGCGCCAGCAGCTTGTTAGGTAATGATGGGGGTGAAGCTTTCTTT.

In DNA form, the CDR3 reads TGCGCCAGCAGCCCGGACAGCCCCTACTATGGCTACACCTTC. Amino acid sequence: CASSPDSPYYGYTF. The chain joins TRBV5-1 to TRBJ1-2, with D possibly matching TRBD1 (6 bases). The germline CDR1 and CDR2 sequences are SGHRS and YFSETQ. Trimming removed 4 bases at V and 3 bases at J, with 13 bases between. The CDR3 sequence is 14 residues long.

This clonotype was counted a few times. This CDR3 is CASSLQDRGDQYF. For the CDR3, the DNA is TGTGCCAGCAGTTTACAGGACAGGGGGGACCAGTACTTC. The chain combines TRBV12-3 or TRBV12-4 with TRBJ2-5, with 10 nucleotides matching TRBD1. V lost 2 bases, J lost 10 bases, and 4 bases stayed unmatched. CDR3 length equals 13 residues.

The chain combines TRBV24-1 with TRBJ1-2; D not certain. The V gene's germline CDR1 is KGHDR and CDR2 SFDVKD. The CDR3 has 12 residues. Deletions cut 9 bases from V and 8 bases from J, with 15 bases between. The CDR3 loop reads CATQARWGGYTF. CDR3 nucleotide sequence: TGTGCCACCCAGGCCCGGTGGGGAGGCTACACCTTC.

The sample holds a few counts of this clonotype. The rearrangement joins TRBV28 to TRBJ1-4, with a possible D match to TRBD1 (5 bases). The CDR3 spans 15 residues. Trimming cost V 6 bases and J 0 bases, with 11 bases left between them. Germline V gives CDR1 MDHEN, CDR2 SYDVKM. The CDR3 sequence is CASRTAGATNEKLFF. The DNA for the CDR3 is TGTGCCAGCAGGACGGCGGGGGCAACTAATGAAAAACTGTTTTTT.

In this sample, this clonotype turned up a few times. This rearrangement joins TRBV20-1 to TRBJ2-7, with TRBD1 matching 8 bases. Germline V gives CDR1 DFQATT, CDR2 SNEGSKA (reference sequence). The CDR3 has 16 amino acids. The junction had 10 bases not matched to a gene; V was cut back by 0 bases and J by 3 bases. CDR3: CSARDPLGQEFYEQYV. Here the CDR3 DNA reads TGCAGTGCTAGAGATCCCCTGGGACAGGAGTTCTACGAGCAGTACGTC.

The chain has TRBV6-2 or TRBV6-3 and TRBJ2-2, with D hard to call. Germline V CDR1 and CDR2: MNHEY, SVGEGT. This CDR3 contains 15 residues. Trimming stripped 3 bases from V and 5 bases from J, with 13 bases between. CDR3 loop: CASSYGLPQTGELFF. DNA of the CDR3: TGTGCCAGCAGTTATGGGCTGCCCCAGACCGGGGAGCTGTTTTTT.